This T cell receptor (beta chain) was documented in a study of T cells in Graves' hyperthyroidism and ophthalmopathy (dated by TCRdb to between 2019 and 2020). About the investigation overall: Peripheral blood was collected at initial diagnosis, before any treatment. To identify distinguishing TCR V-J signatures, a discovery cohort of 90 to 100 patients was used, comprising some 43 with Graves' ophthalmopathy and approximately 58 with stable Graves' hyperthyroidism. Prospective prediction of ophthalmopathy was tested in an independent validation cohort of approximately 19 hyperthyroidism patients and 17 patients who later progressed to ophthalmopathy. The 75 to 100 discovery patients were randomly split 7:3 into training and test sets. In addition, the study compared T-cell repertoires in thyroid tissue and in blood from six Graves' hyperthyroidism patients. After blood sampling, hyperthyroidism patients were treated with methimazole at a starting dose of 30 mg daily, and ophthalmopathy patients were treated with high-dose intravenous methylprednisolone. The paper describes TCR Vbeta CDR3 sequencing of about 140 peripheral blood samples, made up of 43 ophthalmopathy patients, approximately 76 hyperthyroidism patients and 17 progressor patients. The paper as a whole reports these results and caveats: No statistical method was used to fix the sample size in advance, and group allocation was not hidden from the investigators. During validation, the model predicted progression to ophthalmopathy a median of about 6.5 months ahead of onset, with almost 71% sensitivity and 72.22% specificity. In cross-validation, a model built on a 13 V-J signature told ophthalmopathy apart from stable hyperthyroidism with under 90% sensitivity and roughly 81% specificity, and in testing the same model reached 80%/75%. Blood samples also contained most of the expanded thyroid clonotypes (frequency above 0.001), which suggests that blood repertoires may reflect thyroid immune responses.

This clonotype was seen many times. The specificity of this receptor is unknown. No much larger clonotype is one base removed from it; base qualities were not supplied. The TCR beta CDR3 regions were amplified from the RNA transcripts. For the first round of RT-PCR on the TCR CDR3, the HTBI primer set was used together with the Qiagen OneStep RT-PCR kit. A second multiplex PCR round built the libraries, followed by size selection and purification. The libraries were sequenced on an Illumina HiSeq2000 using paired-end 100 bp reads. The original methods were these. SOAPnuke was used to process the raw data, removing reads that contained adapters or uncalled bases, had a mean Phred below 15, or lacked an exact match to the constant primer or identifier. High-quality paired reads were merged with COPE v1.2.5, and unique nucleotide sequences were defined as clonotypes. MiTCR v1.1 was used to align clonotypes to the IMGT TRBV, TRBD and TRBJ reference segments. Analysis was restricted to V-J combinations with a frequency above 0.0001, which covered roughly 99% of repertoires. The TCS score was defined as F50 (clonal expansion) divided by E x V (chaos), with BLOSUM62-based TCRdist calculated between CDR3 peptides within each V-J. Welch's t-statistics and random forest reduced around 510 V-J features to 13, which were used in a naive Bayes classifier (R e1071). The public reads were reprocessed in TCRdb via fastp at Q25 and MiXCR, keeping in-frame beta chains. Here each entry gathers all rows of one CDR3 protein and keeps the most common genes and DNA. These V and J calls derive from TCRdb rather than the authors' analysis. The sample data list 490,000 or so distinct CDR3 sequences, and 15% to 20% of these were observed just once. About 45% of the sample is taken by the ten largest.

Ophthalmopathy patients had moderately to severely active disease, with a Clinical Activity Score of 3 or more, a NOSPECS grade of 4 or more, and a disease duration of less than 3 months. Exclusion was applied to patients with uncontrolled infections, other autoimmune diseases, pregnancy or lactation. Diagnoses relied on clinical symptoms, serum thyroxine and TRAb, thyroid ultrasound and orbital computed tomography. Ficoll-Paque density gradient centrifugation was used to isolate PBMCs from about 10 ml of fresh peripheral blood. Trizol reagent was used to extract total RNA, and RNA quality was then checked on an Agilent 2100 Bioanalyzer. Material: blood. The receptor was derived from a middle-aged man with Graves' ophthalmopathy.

The CDR3 reads as follows: CASSPKGTASGTQYF. The nucleotide sequence reads as follows: TGTGCCAGCAGCCCCAAAGGGACAGCGTCCGGGACCCAGTACTTC. The rearranged segments are TRBV7-9 and TRBJ2-5; TRBD1 agrees with 7 junctional bases. Its CDR3 holds 15 amino acids, cysteine through phenylalanine. The CDR3 DNA has 45 bases and is translated from base 1. The germline V gene (reference sequence) supplies CDR1 SEHNR and CDR2 FQNEAQ. The germline V and J ends show losses of 5 bases and 7 bases respectively, and no gene match explains 13 bases of the junction.